This TCR beta chain came from a study of blood T cell repertoires in COVID-19. Study-wide background: The United States, Italy and Spain provided the acute and convalescent COVID-19 samples. T cells, B-cell-depleted T cells, or PBMCs supplied cDNA or gDNA.

In the study's own analysis: Amplification of reference gene primers provided the estimated nucleated cell counts. Clones were read by immunoSEQ multiplex PCR, and TCRdb kept only the in-frame ones, dropping some. The DNA gave D and trimming, while V, J and clone size come from that table. The table lists more than 75,000 clones, 75% to 90% of them singletons, with 16% in the top ten. The germline CDR1 and CDR2 sequences are KGHSH and LQKENI. The CDR3 is 15 amino acids. A note on this clone: One junction end does not reproduce the germline sequence, and a read error may be involved.

This receptor was identified in a woman older than 75 with active or convalescent COVID-19. Input material: peripheral blood. V gene TRBV18 combines with J gene TRBJ1-5; perhaps TRBD1 as D (5 bases). The CDR3: CASSPQDGHGQPQHF. CDR3 nucleotide sequence: TGTGCCAGCTCTCCACAGGACGGACACGGACAGCCCCAGCATTTT.